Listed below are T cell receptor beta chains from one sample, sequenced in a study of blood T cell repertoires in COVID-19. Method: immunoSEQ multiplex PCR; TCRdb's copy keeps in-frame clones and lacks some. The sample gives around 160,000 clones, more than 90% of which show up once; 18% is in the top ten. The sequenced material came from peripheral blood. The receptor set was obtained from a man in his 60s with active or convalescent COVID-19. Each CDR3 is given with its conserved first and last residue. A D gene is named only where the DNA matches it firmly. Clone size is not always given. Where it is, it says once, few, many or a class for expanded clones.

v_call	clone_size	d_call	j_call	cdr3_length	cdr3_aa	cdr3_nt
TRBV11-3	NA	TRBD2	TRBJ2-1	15	CASSVSSGTYNEQFF	TGTGCCAGCAGCGTTTCTAGCGGTACCTACAATGAGCAGTTCTTC
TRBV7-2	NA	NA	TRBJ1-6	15	CASSPRGRDNSPLHF	TGTGCCAGCAGCCCACGAGGGAGAGATAATTCACCCCTCCACTTT
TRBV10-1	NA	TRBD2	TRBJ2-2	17	CASSRKAGGPNTGELFF	TGCGCCAGCAGTAGGAAAGCGGGAGGTCCGAACACCGGGGAGCTGTTTTTT
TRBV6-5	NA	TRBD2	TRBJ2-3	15	CASSVTSGTLDTQYF	TGTGCCAGCAGCGTGACTAGCGGGACTCTAGATACGCAGTATTTT
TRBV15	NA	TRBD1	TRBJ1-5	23	CATSRVGLTRGQGPLGSNQPQHF	TGTGCCACCAGCAGAGTAGGCCTAACACGGGGACAGGGACCCTTGGGGAGCAATCAGCCCCAGCATTTT
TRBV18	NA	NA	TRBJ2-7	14	CASSPQGNSYEQYF	TGTGCCAGCTCACCACAGGGGAACTCCTACGAGCAGTACTTC
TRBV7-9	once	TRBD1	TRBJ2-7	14	CASSSPGQTYEQYF	TGTGCCAGCAGCTCACCGGGACAGACCTACGAGCAGTACTTC
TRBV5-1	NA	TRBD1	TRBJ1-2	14	CASSFGQGDYGYTF	TGCGCCAGCAGCTTCGGACAGGGAGACTATGGCTACACCTTC
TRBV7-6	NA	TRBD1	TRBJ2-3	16	CASSSGTGTITDTQYF	TGTGCCAGCAGCTCGGGGACAGGGACAATCACAGATACGCAGTATTTT
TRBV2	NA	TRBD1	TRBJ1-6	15	CASTGQGPMNSPLHF	TGTGCCAGCACTGGACAGGGGCCTATGAATTCACCCCTCCACTTT
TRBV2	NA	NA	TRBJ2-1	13	CASRQTLPGEQFF	TGTGCCAGCCGACAGACTCTCCCCGGTGAGCAGTTCTTC
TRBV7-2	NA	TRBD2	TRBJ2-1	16	CASSPTSGGWDNEQFF	TGTGCCAGCAGCCCAACTAGCGGGGGTTGGGACAATGAGCAGTTCTTC
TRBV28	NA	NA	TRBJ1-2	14	CASRGQGGSYGYTF	TGTGCCAGCAGAGGTCAGGGCGGTAGCTATGGCTACACCTTC
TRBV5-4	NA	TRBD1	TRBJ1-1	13	CASGSNRGTEAFF	TGTGCCAGCGGGTCGAACAGGGGTACTGAAGCTTTCTTT
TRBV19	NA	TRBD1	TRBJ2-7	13	CASRGQETYEQYF	TGTGCCAGTAGAGGACAGGAAACCTACGAGCAGTACTTC
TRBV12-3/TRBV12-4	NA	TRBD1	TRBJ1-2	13	CASKGQAVYGYTF	TGTGCCAGCAAAGGACAGGCTGTCTATGGCTACACCTTC
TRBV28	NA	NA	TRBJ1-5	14	CASSFGDSNQPQHF	TGTGCCAGCAGCTTCGGTGATAGCAATCAGCCCCAGCATTTT
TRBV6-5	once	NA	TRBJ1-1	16	CASSYSWGQTNTEAFF	TGTGCCAGCAGTTACTCTTGGGGCCAGACCAACACTGAAGCTTTCTTT
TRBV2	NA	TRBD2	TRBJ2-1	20	CASSSPGTSGSVLVYNEQFF	TGTGCCAGCAGTTCCCCCGGGACTAGCGGGAGCGTCCTTGTCTACAATGAGCAGTTCTTC
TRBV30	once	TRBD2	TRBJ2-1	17	CAWSVRWASGRAVEQFF	TGTGCCTGGAGTGTACGGTGGGCTAGCGGGAGGGCAGTTGAGCAGTTCTTC
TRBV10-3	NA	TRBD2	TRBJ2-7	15	CAISEGLVGYYEQYF	TGTGCCATCAGCGAAGGACTAGTGGGGTACTACGAGCAGTACTTC
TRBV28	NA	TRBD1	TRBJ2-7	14	CASSRDREVVEQYF	TGTGCCAGCAGTCGGGACAGGGAGGTCGTCGAGCAGTACTTC
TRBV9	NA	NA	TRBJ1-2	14	CASSVGRGDYGYTF	TGTGCCAGCAGCGTCGGGAGGGGTGACTATGGCTACACCTTC
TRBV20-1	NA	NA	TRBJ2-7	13	CSASPWSSYEQYF	TGCAGTGCTAGTCCATGGAGCTCCTACGAGCAGTACTTC
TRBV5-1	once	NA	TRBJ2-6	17	CASSVQDRYSGANVLTF	TGCGCCAGCAGCGTCCAAGACAGGTACTCTGGGGCCAACGTCCTGACTTTC
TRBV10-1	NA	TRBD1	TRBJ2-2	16	CASSPGQGAMTGELFF	TGCGCCAGCAGTCCCGGACAGGGGGCGATGACCGGGGAGCTGTTTTTT
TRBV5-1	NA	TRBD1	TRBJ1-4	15	CASSYLGQGNEKLFF	TGCGCCAGCAGCTACCTAGGACAGGGGAATGAAAAACTGTTTTTT
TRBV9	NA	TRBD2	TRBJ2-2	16	CASSVAGGFGTGELFF	TGTGCCAGCAGCGTAGCCGGGGGGTTCGGCACCGGGGAGCTGTTTTTT
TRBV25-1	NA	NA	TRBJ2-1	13	CASSETTRNEQFF	TGTGCCAGCAGTGAAACCACTCGCAATGAGCAGTTCTTC
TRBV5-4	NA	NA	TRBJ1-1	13	CASRQERGTEAFF	TGTGCCAGCCGACAGGAGAGGGGCACTGAAGCTTTCTTT